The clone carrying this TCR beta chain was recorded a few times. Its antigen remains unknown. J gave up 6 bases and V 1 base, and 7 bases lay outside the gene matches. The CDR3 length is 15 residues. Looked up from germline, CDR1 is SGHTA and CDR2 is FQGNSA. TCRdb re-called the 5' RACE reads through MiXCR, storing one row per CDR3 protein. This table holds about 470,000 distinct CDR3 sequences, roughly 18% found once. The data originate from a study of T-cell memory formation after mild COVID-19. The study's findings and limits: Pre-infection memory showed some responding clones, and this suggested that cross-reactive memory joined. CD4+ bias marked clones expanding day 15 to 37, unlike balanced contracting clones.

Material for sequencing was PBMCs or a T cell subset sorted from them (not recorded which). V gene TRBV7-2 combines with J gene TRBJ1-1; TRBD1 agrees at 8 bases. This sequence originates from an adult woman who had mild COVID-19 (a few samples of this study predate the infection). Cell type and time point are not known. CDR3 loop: CASSLVQGAGAEAFF. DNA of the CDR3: TGTGCCAGCAGCTTAGTCCAGGGGGCCGGGGCTGAAGCTTTCTTT.